The 15 T cell receptor beta chains reported below all come from one sample, sequenced in a study of Graves' ophthalmopathy and Graves' hyperthyroidism. Investigators amplified TCR beta CDR3 regions from RNA transcripts. The first round was an RT-PCR with HTBI primers, and the second round was a multiplex PCR. One entry per CDR3 protein results from TCRdb running MiXCR on the multiplex PCR reads. The table shows around 1.1 million distinct CDR3 sequences, with about 38% occurring only once. The sample was peripheral blood or thyroid tissue (not recorded which). These receptors were collected from an adult man with Graves' hyperthyroidism.

This clonotype was seen a single time. A much larger clone is a single base away; this may be a read error. This rearrangement joins TRBV7-2 to TRBJ2-2; 7 nucleotides agree with TRBD1. This CDR3 is built from 14 residues. Germline V CDR1 and CDR2: SGHTA, FQGNSA. The CDR3 here is CASSSLDRTVELFF. The CDR3 DNA reads TGTGCCAGCAGCTCCCTGGACAGGACCGTGGAGCTGTTTTTT.

This clonotype appeared a single time. The chain combines TRBV20-1 with TRBJ2-2; possible D gene TRBD1, 6 bases. The CDR3 sequence is 11 residues long. Trimming took 0 bases from V and 16 from J, leaving 12 bases between them. Germline CDR1 is DFQATT and CDR2 is SNEGSKA (reference sequence). CDR3 nucleotides: TGCAGTGCTAGAGAGGGACGGGGACAGTTTTTT. It codes for CSAREGRGQFF.

This clonotype was found many times. The chain carries TRBV19 and TRBJ2-5; TRBD1 matches at 8 bases. CDR1 is LNHDA, CDR2 SQIVND, per germline (reference sequence). CDR3 length equals 16 residues. With V trimmed by 0 bases and J by 6 bases, 9 bases remained unmatched. The CDR3 coding sequence is TGTGCCAGTAGTATAGATTCAGGGGGCGCCTTTAAGACCCAGTACTTC. As protein: CASSIDSGGAFKTQYF.

This CDR3 is CASSLEGHPGANVLTF. Here the CDR3 DNA reads TGCGCCAGCAGCCTCGAAGGACATCCTGGGGCCAACGTCCTGACTTTC. The rearrangement links TRBV5-1 to TRBJ2-6; maybe TRBD1 (5 bases). The CDR3 is 16 residues long. The germline CDR1 and CDR2 sequences are SGHRS and YFSETQ. With 4 bases removed from V and 2 bases from J, the gap between germline ends came to 13 bases.

The chain recombines TRBV2 with TRBJ1-2, with TRBD1 matching 9 bases. The V gene end was trimmed by 8 bases and the J gene end by 8 bases; junction bases not matched to a gene: 9. Germline-derived CDR1 and CDR2 are SNHLY and FYNNEI. The CDR3 has 13 residues. This CDR3 is CASRKDRGTGYTF. The CDR3 DNA follows: TGTGCCAGCCGCAAGGACAGGGGAACAGGCTACACCTTC.

This clonotype was counted a few times. This sequence joins TRBV6-5 and TRBJ2-7; the match to TRBD1 covers 10 bases. The CDR3 totals 15 residues. Trimming took 2 bases from V and 3 from J; bases not matched to a gene: 4. CDR1 and CDR2 (germline): MNHEY, SVGAGI. Here the CDR3 DNA reads TGTGCCAGCAGTTACGGGACAGGGGATCTCTACGAGCAGTACTTC. This encodes CASSYGTGDLYEQYF.

This chain joins TRBV7-9 and TRBJ1-1; no firm D call. The CDR3 length is 14 residues. V shed 4 bases and J shed 1 base, with 10 bases lying between them. The V gene's germline CDR1 is SEHNR and CDR2 FQNEAQ (reference sequence). CDR3 amino acids: CASSSVWGNTEAFF. The DNA of the CDR3 is TGTGCCAGCAGCTCCGTGTGGGGGAACACTGAAGCTTTCTTT.

This clonotype showed up many times. The V call is TRBV7-6, the J call TRBJ2-7; D is perhaps TRBD1 (6 bases). The CDR3 runs 16 residues. The germline V gene has CDR1 SGHVS and CDR2 FNYEAQ. V dropped 0 bases and J dropped 0 bases, with 12 bases sitting between them. CDR3 amino acids: CASSLAGQDSSYEQYF. CDR3 DNA: TGTGCCAGCAGCTTAGCGGGGCAGGACAGCTCCTACGAGCAGTACTTC.

This clonotype was seen only once. This chain uses TRBV5-1 with TRBJ2-7; D remains ambiguous. V was clipped by 2 bases and J by 3 bases, with 18 bases between them. The CDR3 has 16 amino acids. Germline CDR1 and CDR2: SGHRS and YFSETQ. The CDR3 DNA is TGCGCCAGCAGCTTCTCATTTGGGGTATCGAACTACGAGCAGTACTTC. Protein product: CASSFSFGVSNYEQYF.

Many counts were recorded for this clonotype. The CDR3 here is CATAVGRVRLYGYTF. DNA of the CDR3: TGTGCCACCGCTGTGGGACGGGTCCGACTATATGGCTACACCTTC. The chain employs TRBV12-3 or TRBV12-4 and TRBJ1-2; the D gene is possibly TRBD1 (5 bases). The length of the CDR3 is 15 residues. The ends were cut back, 10 bases at V and 5 bases at J, with 23 bases in the middle.

V usage is TRBV30 and J usage is TRBJ2-5; 7 bases match TRBD2. The germline CDR1 and CDR2 sequences are GTSNPN and SVGIG (reference sequence). The CDR3 is made up of 13 amino acids. V shed 5 bases, J shed 4 bases, and the junction held 7 bases outside the gene matches. This CDR3 is CAWGGGWTETQYF. The CDR3 DNA follows: TGTGCCTGGGGCGGGGGATGGACAGAGACCCAGTACTTC.

This clonotype was detected only a few times. The rearrangement links TRBV10-2 to TRBJ2-5; D is uncertain. V was pared by 6 bases and J by 6 bases, with 14 bases between. The CDR3 has 13 amino acids. From germline, CDR1 is WSHSY and CDR2 SAAADI. The DNA for the CDR3 is TGCGCCAGCAGGCTTAATAGGATGAAGACCCAGTACTTC. Translation: CASRLNRMKTQYF.

A word on this clonotype: A much more abundant neighbour one base away suggests this may be a read error. This sequence joins TRBV5-1 and TRBJ1-1; possibly TRBD1 for D (5 bases). Germline values: CDR1 SGHRS, CDR2 YFSETQ. This CDR3 region has 13 residues. The DNA of the CDR3 is TGTGCCAGCAGCGTTCCTGGGGACGCTGAAGCTTTCTTT. Amino acids: CASSVPGDAEAFF.

The chain employs TRBV7-2 and TRBJ1-5, with a weak D call TRBD1 (5 bases). Trimming took off 2 bases at V and 14 bases at J, with 16 bases between the two ends. The germline CDR1 and CDR2 sequences are SGHTA and FQGNSA. CDR3 length: 13 residues. CDR3 loop: CASSLSVGVHEHF. CDR3 nucleotides: TGTGCCAGCAGCTTATCTGTAGGGGTGCACGAGCATTTT.

On this clonotype itself: Its ends do not fully match the called genes, so a read error is possible. The J gene is TRBJ1-4, the V gene TRBV7-3; TRBD1 agrees at 7 bases. The CDR3 is 15 amino acids. Germline V gene sequence: CDR1 SGHTA, CDR2 FQGTGA. CDR3 DNA: TGCGCCAGCGGCCAAAGCAGGGGGGATAATGAAAAACTGTTTTTT. Its protein product is CASGQSRGDNEKLFF.